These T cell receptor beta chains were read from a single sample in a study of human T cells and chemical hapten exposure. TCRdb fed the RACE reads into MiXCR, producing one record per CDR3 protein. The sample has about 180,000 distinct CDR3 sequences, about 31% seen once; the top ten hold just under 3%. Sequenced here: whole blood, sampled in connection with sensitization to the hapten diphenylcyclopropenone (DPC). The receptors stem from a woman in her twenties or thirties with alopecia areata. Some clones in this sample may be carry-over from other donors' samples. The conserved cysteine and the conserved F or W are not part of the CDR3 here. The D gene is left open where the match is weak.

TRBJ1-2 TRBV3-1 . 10 ASSQVGDGYT
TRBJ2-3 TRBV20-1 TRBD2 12 SARLAGGEDTQY
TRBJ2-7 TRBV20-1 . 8 SALGYEQY
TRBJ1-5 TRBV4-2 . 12 ASSQEWGDQPQH
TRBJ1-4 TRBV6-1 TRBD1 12 ASSEGTGAGKLF
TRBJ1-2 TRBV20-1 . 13 SARDQSTGNYGYT
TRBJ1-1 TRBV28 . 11 ASTVGVSTEAF
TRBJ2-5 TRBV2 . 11 ASSAATQETQY
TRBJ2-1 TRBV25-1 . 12 ASTGRLSYNEQF
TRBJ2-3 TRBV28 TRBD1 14 ASSGGTGGYTDTQY
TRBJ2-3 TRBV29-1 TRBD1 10 SVYRGTDTQY
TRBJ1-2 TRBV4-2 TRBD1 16 ASSQQGQGFRANYGYT
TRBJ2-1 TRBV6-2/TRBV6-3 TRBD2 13 ASTPAGLPYNEQF
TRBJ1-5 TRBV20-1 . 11 SASLDILGPQH
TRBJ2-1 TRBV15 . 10 ATSRGYNEQF
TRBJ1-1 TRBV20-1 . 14 SARTVNRLWNTEAF
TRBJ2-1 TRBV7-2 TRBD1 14 ASSLAGQQRYNEQF
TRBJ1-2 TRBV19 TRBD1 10 ASSLQGDGYT
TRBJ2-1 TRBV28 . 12 ASSSLPASNEQF
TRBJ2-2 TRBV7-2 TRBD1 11 ARKTGATGELF
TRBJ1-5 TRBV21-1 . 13 ASIESRGTNQPQH
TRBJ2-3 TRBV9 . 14 ASSTHADSVTDTQY
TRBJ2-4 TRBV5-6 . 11 ASSVEVGTREY
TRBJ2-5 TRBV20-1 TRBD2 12 SASQLAGRETQY
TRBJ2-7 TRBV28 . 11 ASKGSSSYEKY
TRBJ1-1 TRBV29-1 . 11 SVANQGGTEAF
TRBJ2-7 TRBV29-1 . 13 SVEVARINSYEQY
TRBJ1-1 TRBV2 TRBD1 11 ANRGTENTEAF
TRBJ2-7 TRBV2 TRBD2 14 ASRWAASGGPYEQY
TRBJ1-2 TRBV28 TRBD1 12 ASGPGGENYGYT
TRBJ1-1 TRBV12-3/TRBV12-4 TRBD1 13 ASSYRGRLRTEAF
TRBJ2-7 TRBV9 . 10 ASSVVSYEQY
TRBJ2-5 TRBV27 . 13 ASSSGFLGRETQY
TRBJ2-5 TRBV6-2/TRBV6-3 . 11 ASSTPAGETQY
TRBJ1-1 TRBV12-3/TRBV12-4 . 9 ASSYTPEAF
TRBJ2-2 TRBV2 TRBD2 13 ASSPGTSRSGELF
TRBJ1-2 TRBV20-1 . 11 SAPRESNYGYT
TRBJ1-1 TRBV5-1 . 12 ASSLDNSFSEAF
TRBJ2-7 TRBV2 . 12 ASSVRLDSYEQY
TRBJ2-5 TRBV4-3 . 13 ASSRVRERQETQY
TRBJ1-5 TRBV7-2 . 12 ASSERLTVQPQH
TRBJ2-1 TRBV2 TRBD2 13 ASSLSGGTNNEQF
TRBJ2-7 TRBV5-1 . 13 ASSPEGVTTYEQY
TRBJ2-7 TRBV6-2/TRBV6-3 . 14 ASSHPGTNTPREQY
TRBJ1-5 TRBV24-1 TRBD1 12 ATSDPQGDQPQH
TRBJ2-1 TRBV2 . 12 ASSVGSGYNEQF
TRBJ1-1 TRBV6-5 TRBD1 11 ASSSDRRNEAF
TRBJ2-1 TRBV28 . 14 ASSPHIESSYNEQF
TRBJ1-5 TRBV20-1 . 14 SARDGQGGGNQPQH
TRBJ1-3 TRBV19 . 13 ASTAGTFSGNTIY
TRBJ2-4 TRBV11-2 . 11 ASSLGAGWVQY
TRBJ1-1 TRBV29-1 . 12 SVGYGGLNTEAF
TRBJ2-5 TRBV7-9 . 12 ASSYGGDQETQY